This T cell receptor beta chain was recovered during a study of Tregs in tolerant kidney transplant recipients. This CDR3 is 15 amino acids long. Looked up from germline, CDR1 is MRHNA and CDR2 is SNTAGT. The junction had 7 bases not matched to a gene; V was cut back by 4 bases and J by 4 bases. Notes on this clone: What it recognizes is unknown.

Libraries were prepared by immunoSEQ multiplex PCR; TCRdb keeps only in-frame clonotypes and omits some of them. This table has 80,000 to 90,000 clones, more than 90% appearing once. CD4+CD25+CD127- Tregs, CD4+CD25- non-Tregs, CD4 and CD8 cells were sorted. Study observations and caveats: The small number of patients limits these findings pending further validation.

The rearrangement uses TRBV6-4 and TRBJ2-3, with 8 bases matching TRBD2. Sample: CD8+ T cells from blood. This receptor was identified in a human donor in good health. The CDR3 sequence: CASSAIAGSPDTQYF. The CDR3, as DNA: TGTGCCAGCAGTGCCATAGCGGGGTCCCCAGATACGCAGTATTTT.